Below, 31 T cell receptor beta chains from the same sample are listed, as sequenced in a study of tumor and adjacent non-tumor tissue in lung cancer. No cell sorting was done before RNA was extracted from the tissue. A modified ARM-PCR protocol with three rounds of nested PCR amplified TCRbeta. TCRdb processed the multiplex PCR reads anew with MiXCR; each CDR3 protein has one entry. The sample carries around 66,000 distinct CDR3 sequences, about 80% recorded once. Material for sequencing was lung tumor tissue. These receptor sequences come from a man aged 60-69 years with non-small cell lung cancer.

Remarks on this clonotype: A junction end diverges from the germline sequence, so it may reflect a read error. The chain joins TRBV20-1 to TRBJ2-1, with D possibly TRBD1 on 6 matching bases. Per germline, CDR1 DFQATT and CDR2 SNEGSKA (reference sequence). This CDR3 has 13 residues. DNA of the CDR3: TGCAGTGTTAGAGTAGAGGGGGTGACGAAGCAGTTCTTC. Protein: CSVRVEGVTKQFF.

Only a few counts were recorded for this clonotype. The chain combines TRBV15 with TRBJ1-5, with D perhaps TRBD1 (5 bases). CDR1 is LNHNV, CDR2 YYDKDF, per germline (reference sequence). V lost 0 bases to trimming and J lost 1 base, with 16 bases between them. The CDR3 consists of 18 residues. CDR3 DNA sequence: TGTGCCACCAGCAGAGATGCTCGGAGGTCAGGGAGCAATCAGCCCCAGCATTTT. This gives the protein CATSRDARRSGSNQPQHF.

The chain combines TRBV29-1 with TRBJ1-5; no firm D call. The CDR3 contains 14 residues. In germline, CDR1 is SQVTM, CDR2 ANQGSEA. The CDR3 coding sequence is TGCAGTGTTAAGACGGGTCATAGCAATCAGCCCCAGCATTTT. This translates into CSVKTGHSNQPQHF.

Note on this clonotype: Relative to the germline gene, one junction end is altered; a read error may explain this. The chain employs TRBV20-1 and TRBJ1-4, with D maybe TRBD1 (6 bases). The CDR3 is 13 residues long. The germline gives CDR1 DFQATT, CDR2 SNEGSKA (reference sequence). CDR3 amino acids: CSTRVRGGERLSF. The CDR3 nucleotides are TGCAGTACTAGAGTCAGGGGAGGTGAAAGGCTGTCTTTT.

J is TRBJ2-6 and V is TRBV20-1; 9 bases are shared with TRBD2. The V segment lost 7 bases and the J segment 0 bases; nucleotides outside the gene matches: 7. The CDR3 length is 16 residues. CDR1 is DFQATT and CDR2 is SNEGSKA in the germline V gene (reference sequence). The CDR3 here is CSVRTSVHSGANVLTF. CDR3 bases: TGCAGTGTTCGGACTAGCGTACACTCTGGGGCCAACGTCCTGACTTTC.

Here the CDR3 reads CASRGREVYNEQFF. The CDR3 DNA reads as TGTGCCAGTAGAGGGCGGGAGGTCTACAATGAGCAGTTCTTC. The rearrangement joins TRBV19 to TRBJ2-1; 8 positions match TRBD2. The CDR3 runs 14 residues. Unmatched junction bases numbered 4, after V lost 6 bases and J lost 3 bases. Germline V CDR1 and CDR2: LNHDA, SQIVND (reference sequence).

Concerning this clonotype itself: A single base separates this from a much larger clone, so it may be a read error. The chain uses TRBV20-1 and TRBJ2-5; D unclear. Germline CDR1 is DFQATT and CDR2 is SNEGSKA (reference sequence). V lost 8 bases and J lost 3, with 10 bases in between. The CDR3 extends over 11 amino acids. The CDR3: CSTDVEETQYF. Here the CDR3 DNA reads TGCAGTACTGACGTCGAAGAGACCCAGTACTTC.

This clonotype rates as medium-sized. The rearrangement uses TRBV20-1 and TRBJ2-3, with D tentatively TRBD1 or TRBD2 (5 bases each). The CDR3 consists of 15 residues. Trimming stripped 3 bases from V and 4 bases from J, with 17 bases between. Germline assignment: CDR1 DFQATT and CDR2 SNEGSKA (reference sequence). CDR3 DNA: TGCAGTGCTAGGGGACCTCCTAAATGGGCAGATACGCAGTATTTT. This codes for CSARGPPKWADTQYF.

Note on this clonotype: Compared with germline, one end of the junction differs, possibly owing to a read error. The V gene is TRBV12-5, the J gene TRBJ1-1; the match to TRBD1 covers 10 bases. Germline values: CDR1 LGHNT, CDR2 FRNRAP. This CDR3 is built from 19 residues. CDR3 in DNA: TGTGCTAATGGTTTGAAGAGGTCGGGACAGGGGACTCCGGGCACTGAAGCTTTCTTT. Translation: CANGLKRSGQGTPGTEAFF.

In regard to this clonotype: The germline gene is not matched at one end of the junction; a read error may be the cause. This rearrangement joins TRBV12-3 or TRBV12-4 to TRBJ1-6, with TRBD1 matching over 7 bases. The CDR3 runs to 15 residues. DNA of the CDR3: TGTGCAAGCAGGCATCGGGACAGTGAAAATTCACCCCTCCACTTT. It specifies CASRHRDSENSPLHF.

As regards this clonotype: A much more abundant neighbour one base away suggests this may be a read error. CDR3 sequence reads: CAAQRNRNTEALF. CDR3 DNA: TGTGCCGCACAGCGAAACAGGAACACTGAAGCTTTATTT. V is TRBV30 and J is TRBJ1-1; D possibly corresponds to TRBD1 (5 bases). Looked up from germline, CDR1 is GTSNPN and CDR2 is SVGIG (reference sequence). There are 13 residues in the CDR3. The entire variable domain, with the rest obtained from reference TRBV30 and TRBJ1-1, is as follows: SQTIHQWPATLVQPVGSPLSLECTVEGTSNPNLYWYRQAAGRGLQLLFYSVGIGQISSEVPQNLSASRPQDRQFILSSKKLLLSDSGFYLCAAQRNRNTEALFGQGTRLTVV.

This clonotype has just one count. The CDR3 ends on some other residue instead of the conserved phenylalanine or tryptophan, so this is likely a read error. This chain joins TRBV12-3 or TRBV12-4 and TRBJ2-2, with 7 positions matching TRBD2. The V and J ends lost 3 bases and 6 bases, in that order; junction bases with no gene match: 10. The CDR3 contains 16 residues. CDR3 sequence (DNA): TGTGCCAGCAGTTTTTTCCAGCCTAGCGGCTCCGGGGAGCTGTTTTAT. Translated, it gives CASSFFQPSGSGELFY.

J is TRBJ2-2 and V is TRBV28; D is possibly TRBD2 (5 bases). V lost 9 bases, J lost 1 base, and 18 bases lay in between. Germline CDR1 reads MDHEN; CDR2 reads SYDVKM. The CDR3 loop spans 16 amino acids. The CDR3 reads CASNLIADLNTGELFF. CDR3 nucleotides: TGTGCCAGTAATTTAATCGCGGACTTGAACACCGGGGAGCTGTTTTTT.

Here the CDR3 DNA reads TGTGCCAGCAGCCTGCCCCGGGATAGTATCGGCGGGGAGCTGTTTTTT. Translation gives CASSLPRDSIGGELFF. The gene calls are TRBV11-3 and TRBJ2-2, with D perhaps matching TRBD2 (5 bases). This CDR3 region has 16 residues. Germline V CDR1 and CDR2: SGHNT, YENEEA. The V end lost 5 bases, the J end lost 7 bases, and 20 bases lay between the germline ends. The variable domain in full, completed from reference TRBV11-3 and TRBJ2-2, reads EAGVVQSPRYKIIEKKQPVAFWCNPISGHNTLYWYLQNLGQGPELLIRYENEEAVDDSQLPKDRFSAERLKGVDSTLKIQPAELGDSAVYLCASSLPRDSIGGELFFGEGSRLTVL.

The rearrangement links TRBV11-1 to TRBJ2-7, with D unclear. The CDR3 has 14 amino acids. The germline V gene has CDR1 SGHAT and CDR2 FQDESV (reference sequence). This CDR3 is CVSSFFSNTYEQYF. The CDR3 coding sequence is TGTGTCAGTAGCTTTTTCTCCAACACCTACGAGCAGTACTTC.

Concerning this clonotype: A read error may produce the germline difference seen at one junction end. The chain recombines TRBV20-1 with TRBJ2-1; unclear D gene. The germline V gene encodes CDR1 DFQATT and CDR2 SNEGSKA (reference sequence). The CDR3 is 13 amino acids. The CDR3 DNA reads TGCAGTGTTAGAGATCTCCCTTACAATGGGCAGTTCTTC. This codes for CSVRDLPYNGQFF.

This clonotype was seen at least ten times. The chain carries TRBV12-3 or TRBV12-4 and TRBJ2-1; D perhaps matches TRBD2 (6 bases). V lost 1 base and J 4 bases, leaving 8 bases between the germline ends. CDR3 length: 14 residues. Here the CDR3 reads CASSLVLAYNEQFF. Here the CDR3 DNA reads TGTGCCAGCAGTTTAGTGCTAGCGTACAATGAGCAGTTCTTC.

With respect to this clonotype: The junction differs from germline at one of its ends, possibly a read error. The CDR3 here is CNVEDLRGRNGCTF. The CDR3 DNA is TGCAACGTTGAAGATCTGAGGGGTCGCAATGGCTGCACCTTC. V usage is TRBV29-1 and J usage is TRBJ1-2; possibly TRBD1 for D (5 bases). Germline V gives CDR1 SQVTM, CDR2 ANQGSEA. The CDR3 sequence is 14 residues long.

This clonotype was seen a single time. A much larger clone sits a single nucleotide away, making a read error possible. The chain uses TRBV5-1 and TRBJ1-1, with D unclear. The CDR3 length is 12 residues. In germline, CDR1 is SGHRS, CDR2 YFSETQ. The DNA of the CDR3 is TGCGCCAACAGCATGGACCGTTCTGAAGCTTTCTTT. This encodes CANSMDRSEAFF.

In regard to this clonotype: The CDR3 ends on some other residue instead of the conserved phenylalanine or tryptophan, so this is likely a read error. The genes are TRBV6-1 and TRBJ1-5, with 7 positions matching TRBD1. Trimming took 2 bases from V and 8 from J; bases not matched to a gene: 9. Germline V gene sequence: CDR1 MNHNS, CDR2 SASEGT. The CDR3 runs to 15 residues. The CDR3 here is CASSELRQGSKPQHD. CDR3 nucleotide sequence: TGTGCCAGCAGTGAATTACGACAGGGTTCTAAGCCCCAGCATGAT.

J is TRBJ2-1 and V is TRBV5-5; D not certain. Trimming shortened V by 2 bases and J by 0 bases, and 9 bases separated the two germline ends. Germline lookup yields CDR1 SGHKS and CDR2 YYEKEE (reference sequence). CDR3 length: 15 amino acids. CDR3: CASSLWTDSYNEQFF. CDR3 coding DNA: TGTGCCAGCAGCTTATGGACCGACTCCTACAATGAGCAGTTCTTC.

Remarks on this clonotype: Its ends do not fully match the called genes, so a read error is possible. The CDR3 spells CSTRAGANYDYTF. CDR3 nucleotides: TGCAGTACTAGAGCAGGGGCTAACTATGACTACACCTTC. The rearrangement links TRBV20-1 to TRBJ1-2; perhaps TRBD1 as D (6 bases). The CDR3 extends over 13 amino acids. The germline V gene has CDR1 DFQATT and CDR2 SNEGSKA (reference sequence).

About this clonotype: The junction departs from the called germline gene at one end, perhaps through a read error. This rearrangement joins TRBV20-1 to TRBJ2-3, with unresolved D. CDR1 and CDR2 (germline): DFQATT, SNEGSKA (reference sequence). The CDR3 covers 16 residues. The CDR3 protein is CSVRDPVTGGTDTQYF. The CDR3 coding sequence is TGCAGTGTTAGAGATCCGGTCACGGGTGGCACAGATACGCAGTATTTT.

Notes on this clonotype: Here the CDR3 omits its conserved ending phenylalanine or tryptophan, so a read error is the likely source. The genes are TRBV6-5 and TRBJ2-7, with TRBD1 as a possible D gene (5 bases). This CDR3 region has 15 residues. Trimming cost V 2 bases and J 4 bases, with 15 bases left between them. Germline CDR1 reads MNHEY; CDR2 reads SVGAGI. The CDR3, as DNA: TGTGCCAGCAGTTACGGGGCTAGTCAGGTTTACGAGCAGTACTAC. It specifies CASSYGASQVYEQYY.

The sample holds many counts of this clonotype. The CDR3 loop is CSVEDRSSGPSSYEQYF. The CDR3 coding sequence is TGCAGCGTTGAAGATAGGTCTAGCGGGCCAAGCTCCTACGAGCAGTACTTC. V and J are TRBV29-1 and TRBJ2-7, with 8 bases that match TRBD2. Germline V CDR1 and CDR2: SQVTM, ANQGSEA. The ends lost 0 bases at V and 0 bases at J; junction bases unmatched: 10. This CDR3 region has 17 residues.

With respect to this clonotype: At one of its ends the junction is not consistent with the germline gene, which may arise from a read error. Written as DNA, the CDR3 is TGTGTCAGCAGTTACGACGGTTTGAGAAGGGAGCAGTACTTC. It codes for CVSSYDGLRREQYF. V usage is TRBV6-2 or TRBV6-3 and J usage is TRBJ2-7; D uncertain. The CDR3 totals 14 residues. Germline CDR1 reads MNHEY; CDR2 reads SVGEGT.

To note about this clonotype: A read error may explain this, as a much larger clone is one base away. The chain joins TRBV7-8 to TRBJ1-1, with TRBD1 matching over 8 bases. Losses at the gene ends were 6 bases for V and 3 bases for J; bases not matched to a gene: 12. The length of the CDR3 is 16 residues. The germline V gene encodes CDR1 SGHVS and CDR2 FQNEAQ. CDR3 protein: CASRLMDRVRDTEAFF. The DNA of the CDR3 is TGTGCCAGCAGACTCATGGACAGGGTGAGGGACACTGAAGCTTTCTTT.

Comment on this clonotype: Sequence at one end of the junction differs from germline and may be a read error. The V and J genes are TRBV6-5 and TRBJ2-4, with 7 positions matching TRBD2. This CDR3 region has 12 residues. In germline, CDR1 is MNHEY, CDR2 SVGAGI. For the CDR3, the DNA is TGTACCAGCAGGGAGGGCCCAGGTATTCAGTACTTC. Translation: CTSREGPGIQYF.

With regard to this clonotype: A read error may explain this, as a much larger clone is one base away. The rearrangement uses TRBV5-4 and TRBJ1-1, with 9 bases aligning to TRBD1. Germline lookup yields CDR1 SGHNT and CDR2 YYREEE (reference sequence). The CDR3 extends over 16 amino acids. Germline trimming cut 5 bases from V and 5 bases from J; bases unmatched to any gene: 13. The CDR3: CASSSGTGPRGTEAFF. In nucleotides, the CDR3 is TGTGCCAGCAGTTCCGGGACAGGGCCCCGCGGGACTGAAGCTTTCTTT.

As concerns this clonotype: Mismatch with germline at one junction end may stem from a read error. The chain employs TRBV12-3 or TRBV12-4 and TRBJ2-7, with D possibly being TRBD2 (6 bases). The CDR3 contains 13 residues. This CDR3 reads CASSPGLNYELFF. Written as DNA, the CDR3 is TGTGCCAGCAGCCCGGGACTGAACTACGAGCTGTTCTTC.

As to this clonotype: One end of the junction does not line up with germline, which may come from a read error. V usage is TRBV11-3 and J usage is TRBJ2-3; D gene uncertain. The CDR3 is 14 amino acids. In germline, CDR1 is SGHNT, CDR2 YENEEA. This chain's CDR3 is CASSLRQTTETQYF. CDR3 DNA sequence: TGTGCCAGCAGCCTGCGTCAGACCACAGAGACGCAGTATTTT.